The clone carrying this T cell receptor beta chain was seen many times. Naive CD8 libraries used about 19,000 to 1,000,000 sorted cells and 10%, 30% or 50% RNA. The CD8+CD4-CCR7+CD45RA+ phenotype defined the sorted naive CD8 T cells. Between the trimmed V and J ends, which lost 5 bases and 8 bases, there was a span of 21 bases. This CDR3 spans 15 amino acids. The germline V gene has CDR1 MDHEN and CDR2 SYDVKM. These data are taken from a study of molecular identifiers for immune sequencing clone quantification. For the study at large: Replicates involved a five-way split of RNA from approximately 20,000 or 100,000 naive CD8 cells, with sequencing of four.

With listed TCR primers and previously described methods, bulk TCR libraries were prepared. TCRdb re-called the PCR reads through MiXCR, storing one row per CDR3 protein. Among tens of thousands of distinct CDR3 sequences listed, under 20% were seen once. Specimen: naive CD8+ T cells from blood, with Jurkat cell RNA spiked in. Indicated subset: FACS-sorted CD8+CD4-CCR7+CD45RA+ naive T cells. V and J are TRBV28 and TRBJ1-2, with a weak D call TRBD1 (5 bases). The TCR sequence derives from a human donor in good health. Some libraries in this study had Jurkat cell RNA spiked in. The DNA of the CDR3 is TGTGCCAGCAGTCCCACGACCGGGGGGGTATGGGGCTACACCTTC. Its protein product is CASSPTTGGVWGYTF.